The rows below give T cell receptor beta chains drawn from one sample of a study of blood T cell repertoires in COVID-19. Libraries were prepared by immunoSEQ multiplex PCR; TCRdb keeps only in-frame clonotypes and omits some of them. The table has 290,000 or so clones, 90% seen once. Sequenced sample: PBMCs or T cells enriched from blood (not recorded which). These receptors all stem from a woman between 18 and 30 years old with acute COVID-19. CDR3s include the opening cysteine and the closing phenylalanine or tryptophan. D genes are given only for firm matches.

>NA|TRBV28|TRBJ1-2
CASSWGGTSGGYGYTF
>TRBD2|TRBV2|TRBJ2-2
CASQGLAGGLATGELFF
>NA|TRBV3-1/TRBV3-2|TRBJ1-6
CASRGTFSDSPLHF
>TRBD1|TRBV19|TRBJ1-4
CATKPGQWNEKLFF
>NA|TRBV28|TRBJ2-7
CASSFLFYEQYF
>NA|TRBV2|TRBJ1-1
CASSVGPYTEAFF
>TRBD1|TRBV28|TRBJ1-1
CASSLPPHRGRTEAFF
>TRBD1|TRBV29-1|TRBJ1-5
CSVGQGAGGNQPQHF
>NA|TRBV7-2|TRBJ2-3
CASSSYLSTDTQYF
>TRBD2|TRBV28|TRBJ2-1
CASSLPGTRGYNEQFF
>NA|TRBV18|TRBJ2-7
CASSSRTDSYEQYF
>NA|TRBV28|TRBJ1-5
CASSIRGEGDQPQHF
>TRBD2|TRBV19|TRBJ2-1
CASSFLGLAAYNEQFF
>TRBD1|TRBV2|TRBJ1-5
CATRTGGVSQPQHF
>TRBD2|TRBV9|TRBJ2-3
CASSVGTTLDTQYF
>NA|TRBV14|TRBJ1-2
CASSHVPGGYTF
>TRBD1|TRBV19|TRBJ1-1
CASNPGQGSTEAFF
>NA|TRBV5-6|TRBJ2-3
CASSFSGSTDTQYF
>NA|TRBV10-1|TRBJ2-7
CASSDRTRYEQYF
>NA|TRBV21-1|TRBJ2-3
CASVLHGDDRGRKDTQYF
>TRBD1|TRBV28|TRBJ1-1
CASSLSGQGIAEAFF
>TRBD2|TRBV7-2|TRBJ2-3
CASSLQAGDGTDTQYF
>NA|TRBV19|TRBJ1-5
CASSRQGNQPQHF
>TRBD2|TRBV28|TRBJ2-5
CASSAGLAGETQYF
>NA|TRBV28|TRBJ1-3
CASGRVLMYF
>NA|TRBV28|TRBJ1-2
CASSSGFPYGYTF
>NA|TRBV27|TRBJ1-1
CASSSNSEAFF
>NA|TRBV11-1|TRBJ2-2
CASSSGSPGELFF
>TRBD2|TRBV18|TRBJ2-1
CASSKPGTSGIDEQFF
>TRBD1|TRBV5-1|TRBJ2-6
CASRRQDRGGIAGANVLTF
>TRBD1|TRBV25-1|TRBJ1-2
CASSANRQGINYGYTF
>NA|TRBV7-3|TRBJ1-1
CASSWGGLSEAFF
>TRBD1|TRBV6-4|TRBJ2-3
CASKVRTGEDTQYF
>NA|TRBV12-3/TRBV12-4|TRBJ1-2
CASSFEGSYGYTF
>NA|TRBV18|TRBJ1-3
CASSPGGSGNTIYF
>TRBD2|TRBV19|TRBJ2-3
CASSDASGTTDTQYF
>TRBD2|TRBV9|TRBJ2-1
CASGTSGDDNEQFF
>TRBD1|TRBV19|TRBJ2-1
CASTITGGVGNEQFF
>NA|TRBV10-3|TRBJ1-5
CAINGDSNQPQHF
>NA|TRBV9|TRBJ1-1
CASSPPGDSRNTEAFF
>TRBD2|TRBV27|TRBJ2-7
CASRSGTSGYEQYF
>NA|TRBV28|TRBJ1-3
CASSGSDRHSGNTIYF
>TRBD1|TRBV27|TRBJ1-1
CASSQDRDRGSEAFF
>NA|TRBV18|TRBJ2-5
CASSPSGGETQYF